Following are 11 T cell receptor beta chains from one sample sequenced in a study of blood T cell repertoires in COVID-19. The method was immunoSEQ multiplex PCR; TCRdb's version includes in-frame clones alone and lacks a portion of them. The repertoire has about 64,000 clones, around 83% of them found once; the top ten carry about 12%. Sample: peripheral blood. These receptor sequences come from a human donor in a cohort sampled during active COVID-19.

This clone was found once. This chain links TRBV9 with TRBJ1-1; D is unclear. The germline V gene encodes CDR1 SGDLS and CDR2 YYNGEE. Trimming removed 0 bases at V and 6 bases at J, with 24 bases between. The CDR3 has 18 amino acids. The CDR3 DNA is TGTGCCAGCAGCGTAGCGACGATCGGAGCCTACACGATAGCTGAAGCTTTCTTT. This gives the protein CASSVATIGAYTIAEAFF.

This clone has only a few counts. The chain employs TRBV2 and TRBJ2-7; the D gene is possibly TRBD1 (6 bases). The CDR3 covers 13 residues. Germline CDR1 SNHLY, CDR2 FYNNEI. V lost 7 bases and J lost 6, with 16 bases in between. The CDR3 DNA reads TGTGCCAGCACCCGGGACATCGGGCGCGAGCAGTACTTC. Protein sequence: CASTRDIGREQYF.

This chain uses TRBV5-1 with TRBJ2-7; TRBD1 is a possible D gene (6 bases). V dropped 4 bases and J dropped 7 bases, with 18 bases sitting between them. Germline V gene sequence: CDR1 SGHRS, CDR2 YFSETQ. The CDR3 has 14 amino acids. CDR3 residues: CASSVEPPGEEQYF. DNA for the CDR3: TGCGCCAGCAGCGTGGAGCCTCCAGGGGAAGAGCAGTACTTC.

This clone has more than one count but fewer than ten. CDR3 nucleotide sequence: TGTGCCAGCAGCTTAAGACCGAGCGGGGGGACCTTAGTGTCCCAAGAGACCCAGTACTTC. It translates to CASSLRPSGGTLVSQETQYF. V and J are TRBV7-8 and TRBJ2-5; 9 bases are a match to TRBD2. The CDR3 runs to 20 residues. With V trimmed by 2 bases and J by 1 base, 17 bases remained unmatched. The germline V gene has CDR1 SGHVS and CDR2 FQNEAQ.

This chain joins TRBV2 and TRBJ2-2; TRBD1 matches 9 bases. The CDR3 covers 15 residues. Germline assignment: CDR1 SNHLY and CDR2 FYNNEI. V lost 7 bases, J lost 5 bases, and 8 bases stayed unmatched. The chain's CDR3 is CASNMGGQGTGELFF. CDR3 nucleotides: TGTGCCAGCAATATGGGGGGACAGGGTACCGGGGAGCTGTTTTTT.

The rearrangement joins TRBV15 to TRBJ2-5; possible D gene TRBD2, 6 bases. CDR1 and CDR2 (germline): LNHNV, YYDKDF (reference sequence). Between the trimmed V and J ends, which lost 0 bases and 2 bases, there was a span of 16 bases. This CDR3 comprises 17 residues. CDR3 sequence reads: CATSRDLRRAVQETQYF. As DNA, the CDR3 is TGTGCCACCAGCAGAGATTTGCGGAGGGCAGTGCAAGAGACCCAGTACTTC.

The V and J genes are TRBV18 and TRBJ1-1; TRBD1 agrees at 8 bases. V lost 3 bases, J lost 4 bases, and 10 bases stayed unmatched. The CDR3 is made up of 16 amino acids. From germline, CDR1 is KGHSH and CDR2 LQKENI. The CDR3 reads CASSPGQGPFGTEAFF. For the CDR3, the DNA is TGTGCCAGCTCACCCGGACAGGGCCCTTTCGGCACTGAAGCTTTCTTT.

J is TRBJ2-1 and V is TRBV15; D might be TRBD2 (7 bases). This CDR3 has 15 residues. Germline CDR1 and CDR2: LNHNV and YYDKDF (reference sequence). Trimming shortened V by 1 base and J by 6 bases, and 13 bases separated the two germline ends. CDR3: CATSRVRGAANEQFF. The CDR3 nucleotides read TGTGCCACCAGCAGAGTACGGGGGGCCGCCAATGAGCAGTTCTTC. The variable domain in full, completed from reference TRBV15 and TRBJ2-1, reads DAMVIQNPRYQVTQFGKPVTLSCSQTLNHNVMYWYQQKSSQAPKLLFHYYDKDFNNEADTPDNFQSRRPNTSFCFLDIRSPGLGDTAMYLCATSRVRGAANEQFFGPGTRLTVL.

The chain employs TRBV10-3 and TRBJ1-2, with 7 bases lining up with TRBD1. The J segment lost 3 bases and the V segment lost 3 bases, leaving 10 bases of the junction unmatched. Germline CDR1 and CDR2: ENHRY and SYGVKD. The CDR3 contains 16 residues. The CDR3 sequence is CAISDHRQGLYYGYTF. In DNA, the CDR3 is TGTGCCATCAGTGATCATCGACAGGGCCTTTACTATGGCTACACCTTC.

The V gene is TRBV28, the J gene TRBJ1-6; D gene unclear. CDR3 length: 15 residues. The germline gives CDR1 MDHEN, CDR2 SYDVKM. The V gene lost 6 bases and the J gene lost 0 bases, with 9 bases spanning the gap. As DNA, the CDR3 is TGTGCCAGCAGCCCTCCGAGCTCCTATAATTCACCCCTCCACTTT. Translated, it gives CASSPPSSYNSPLHF.

The V and J genes are TRBV10-3 and TRBJ2-3; 8 bases are shared with TRBD2. CDR3 length: 15 residues. Germline values: CDR1 ENHRY, CDR2 SYGVKD. V lost 6 bases to trimming and J lost 0 bases; unmatched junction nucleotides: 5. In DNA form, the CDR3 reads TGTGCCATCAGATGGAGCGGGGGTAGCACAGATACGCAGTATTTT. This gives the protein CAIRWSGGSTDTQYF.